One and the same sample provided the 5 T cell receptor beta chains below, sequenced in a study of T cell responses to AZD1222 COVID-19 vaccine. Method: immunoSEQ multiplex PCR; TCRdb's copy keeps in-frame clones and lacks some. The sample includes 140,000 to 150,000 clones, over 80% of them seen just once. The sample here was peripheral blood, taken 28 days after the second AZD1222 dose. The receptor source for this set is an adult who received the AZD1222 COVID-19 vaccine.

V and J are TRBV10-3 and TRBJ2-7, with TRBD2 as a possible D gene (6 bases). The CDR3 is 14 residues long. Germline V gene sequence: CDR1 ENHRY, CDR2 SYGVKD. Trimming removed 8 bases at V and 2 bases at J, with 16 bases between. The CDR3 DNA sequence: TGTGCCATCCGACGGGGAGGATTGACCTACGAGCAGTACTTC. Amino acids: CAIRRGGLTYEQYF.

The table lists this clone with a count of one. The CDR3: CASSYQNRGTGELFF. The CDR3 nucleotides read TGTGCCAGCAGTTACCAGAACAGGGGCACCGGGGAGCTGTTTTTT. The rearrangement links TRBV6-5 to TRBJ2-2; 7 bases line up with TRBD1. Losses at the gene ends were 2 bases for V and 4 bases for J; bases not matched to a gene: 4. CDR1 MNHEY and CDR2 SVGAGI come from the germline V gene. This CDR3 has 15 residues.

The rearrangement joins TRBV29-1 to TRBJ2-7; 7 nucleotides match TRBD1. V shed 1 base, J shed 0 bases, and the junction held 18 bases outside the gene matches. Germline values: CDR1 SQVTM, CDR2 ANQGSEA. The CDR3 spans 19 residues. CDR3 DNA: TGCAGCGTTGAAGCCATGGGGCTAAAAACAGGGGCTTCCTCCTACGAGCAGTACTTC. It encodes CSVEAMGLKTGASSYEQYF.

The chain employs TRBV5-4 and TRBJ2-2; possibly TRBD2 for D (5 bases). V lost 6 bases, J lost 6 bases, and 12 bases lay in between. The CDR3 is 13 amino acids. The germline gives CDR1 SGHNT, CDR2 YYREEE (reference sequence). CDR3 sequence (DNA): TGTGCCAGCACCGGGGATGTTCCCGGGGAGCTGTTTTTT. It yields the protein CASTGDVPGELFF.

The chain joins TRBV7-9 to TRBJ1-2, with TRBD1 as a possible D gene (5 bases). The V gene lost 5 bases and the J gene lost 1 base, with 8 bases spanning the gap. Germline CDR1 is SEHNR and CDR2 is FQNEAQ (reference sequence). This CDR3 comprises 13 residues. The CDR3 nucleotides are TGTGCCAGCAGCGTAGACAGTAACTATGGCTACACCTTC. Protein product: CASSVDSNYGYTF.